What follows is one T cell receptor beta chain and its context. Its antigen is still unknown. This entry belongs to a study of cytomegalovirus exposure and HLA in healthy donors. 60 Vbeta and 13 Jbeta primers were used in PCR. Assay used: immunoSEQ multiplex PCR; TCRdb lists only in-frame clones, some missing. The sample yields some 82,000 clones, of which the top ten take up 1% to 1.4%. V dropped 1 base and J dropped 4; count of bases not matched to a gene: 7. Per the germline V gene, CDR1 is SGHRS and CDR2 is YFSETQ. There are 16 residues in the CDR3. Study conclusions and caveats: Rare TCR sequences dominated, though some public TCRs recurred in many donors. Some segments of the V type, notably TRBV6-2 and TRBV6-3, were excluded as indistinguishable. Immune exposure data for these donors was limited to CMV serostatus. Three chains tied to CMV proved CMV antigen-specific in vitro.

This TCR came from a woman in her 30s in good health and CMV-seronegative. V and J are TRBV5-1 and TRBJ1-5; 8 nucleotides match TRBD1. Specimen: PBMCs. For the CDR3, the DNA is TGCGCCAGCAGCTTGAGTGGACAGGGCTTAAATCAGCCCCAGCATTTT. It codes for CASSLSGQGLNQPQHF.